This entry features one T cell receptor beta chain sequence. Using its own MiXCR run on the RACE reads, TCRdb lists one record per CDR3 protein. The data hold 95,000 or so distinct CDR3 sequences, with around 10% observed a single time. The time point was: patch test 2, 6 weeks after DPC sensitization. Indicated treatment: therapeutic diphenylcyclopropenone sensitization with weekly scalp DPC. This record comes from a study of human T cells and chemical hapten exposure. Germline V lookup: CDR1 SNHLY, CDR2 FYNNEI. Losses at the gene ends were 6 bases for V and 1 base for J; bases not matched to a gene: 1. The CDR3 length is 13 residues.

The V call is TRBV2, the J call TRBJ2-5, with TRBD1 matching 8 bases. The sequence derives from a woman aged 35 to 49 with alopecia areata. Some clones in this sample may be carry-over from other donors' samples. This sample comprised whole blood, obtained in connection with sensitization to the hapten diphenylcyclopropenone (DPC). Written as DNA, the CDR3 is TGTGCCAGCAGGGGACAGGTCCAAGAGACCCAGTACTTC. Its translation: CASRGQVQETQYF.